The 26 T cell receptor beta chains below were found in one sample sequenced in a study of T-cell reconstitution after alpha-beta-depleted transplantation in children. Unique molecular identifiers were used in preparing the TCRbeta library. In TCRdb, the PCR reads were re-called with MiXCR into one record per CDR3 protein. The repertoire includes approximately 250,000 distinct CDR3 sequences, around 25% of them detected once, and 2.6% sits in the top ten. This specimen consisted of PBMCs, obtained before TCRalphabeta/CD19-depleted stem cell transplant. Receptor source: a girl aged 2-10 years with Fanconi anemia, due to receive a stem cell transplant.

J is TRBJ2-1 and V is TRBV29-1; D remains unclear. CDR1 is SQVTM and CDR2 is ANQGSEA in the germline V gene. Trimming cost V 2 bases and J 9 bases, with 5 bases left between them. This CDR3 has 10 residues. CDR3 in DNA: TGCAGCGTTGAAAACTTTGAGCAGTTCTTC. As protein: CSVENFEQFF.

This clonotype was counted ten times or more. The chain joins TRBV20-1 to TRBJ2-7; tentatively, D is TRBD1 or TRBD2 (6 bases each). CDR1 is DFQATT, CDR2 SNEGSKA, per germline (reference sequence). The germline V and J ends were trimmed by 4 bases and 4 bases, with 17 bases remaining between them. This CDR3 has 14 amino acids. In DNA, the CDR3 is TGCAGTGCTACACTAGCATTAGGGGGTTACGAGCAGTACTTC. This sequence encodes CSATLALGGYEQYF.

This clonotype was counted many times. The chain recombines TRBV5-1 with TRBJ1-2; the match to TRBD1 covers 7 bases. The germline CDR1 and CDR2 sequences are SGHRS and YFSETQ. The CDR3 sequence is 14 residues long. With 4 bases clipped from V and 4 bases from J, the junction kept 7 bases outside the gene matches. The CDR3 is CASSPQTGSYGYTF. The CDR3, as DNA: TGCGCCAGCAGCCCTCAGACAGGGAGCTATGGCTACACCTTC.

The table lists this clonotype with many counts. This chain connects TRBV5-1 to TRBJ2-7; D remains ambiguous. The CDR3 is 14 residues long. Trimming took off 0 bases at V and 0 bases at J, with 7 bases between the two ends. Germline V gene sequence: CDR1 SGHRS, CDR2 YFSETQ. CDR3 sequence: CASSLGHSSYEQYF. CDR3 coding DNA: TGCGCCAGCAGCTTGGGACACTCCTCCTACGAGCAGTACTTC.

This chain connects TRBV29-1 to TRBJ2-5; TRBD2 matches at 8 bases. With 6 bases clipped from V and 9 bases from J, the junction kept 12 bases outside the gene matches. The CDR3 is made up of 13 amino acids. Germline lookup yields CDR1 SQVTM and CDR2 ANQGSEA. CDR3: CSVVSEAGASQYF. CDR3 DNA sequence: TGCAGCGTGGTCTCCGAAGCGGGAGCGTCCCAGTACTTC.

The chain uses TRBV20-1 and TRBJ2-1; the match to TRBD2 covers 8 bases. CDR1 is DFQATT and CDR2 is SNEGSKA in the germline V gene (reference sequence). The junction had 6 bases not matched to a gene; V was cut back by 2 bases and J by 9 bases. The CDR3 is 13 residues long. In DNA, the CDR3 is TGCAGTGCTAGACGGGGGGGCGAAAGTGAGCAGTTCTTC. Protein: CSARRGGESEQFF.

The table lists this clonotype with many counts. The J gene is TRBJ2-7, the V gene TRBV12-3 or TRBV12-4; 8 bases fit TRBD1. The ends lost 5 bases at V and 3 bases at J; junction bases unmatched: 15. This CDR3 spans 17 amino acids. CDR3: CASSPPWPGQGGYEQYF. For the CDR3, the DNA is TGTGCCAGCAGTCCTCCCTGGCCAGGACAGGGAGGCTACGAGCAGTACTTC.

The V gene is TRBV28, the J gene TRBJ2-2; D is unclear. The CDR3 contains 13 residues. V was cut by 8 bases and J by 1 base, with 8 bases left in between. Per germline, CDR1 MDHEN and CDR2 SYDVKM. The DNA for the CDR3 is TGTGCCAGCTTCCGCGGGAACACCGGGGAGCTGTTTTTT. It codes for CASFRGNTGELFF.

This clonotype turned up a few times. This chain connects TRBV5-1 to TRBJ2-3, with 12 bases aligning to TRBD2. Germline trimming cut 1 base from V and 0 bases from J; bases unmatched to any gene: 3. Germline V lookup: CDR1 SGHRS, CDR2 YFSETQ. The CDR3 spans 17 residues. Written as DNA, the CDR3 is TGCGCCAGCAGCTTGACTAGCGGGAGGACTAGCACAGATACGCAGTATTTT. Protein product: CASSLTSGRTSTDTQYF.

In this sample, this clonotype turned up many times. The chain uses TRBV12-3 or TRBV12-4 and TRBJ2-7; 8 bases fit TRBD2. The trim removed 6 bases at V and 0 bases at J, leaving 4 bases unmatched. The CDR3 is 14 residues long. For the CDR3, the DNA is TGTGCCAGCAGCGCGGGGGGTTCCTCCTACGAGCAGTACTTC. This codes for CASSAGGSSYEQYF.

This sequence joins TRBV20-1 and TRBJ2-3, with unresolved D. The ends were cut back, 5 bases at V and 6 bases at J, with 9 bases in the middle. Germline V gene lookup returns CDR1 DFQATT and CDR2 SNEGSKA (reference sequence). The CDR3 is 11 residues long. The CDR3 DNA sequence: TGCAGTGCTGCCGACTTCGATACGCAGTATTTT. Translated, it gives CSAADFDTQYF.

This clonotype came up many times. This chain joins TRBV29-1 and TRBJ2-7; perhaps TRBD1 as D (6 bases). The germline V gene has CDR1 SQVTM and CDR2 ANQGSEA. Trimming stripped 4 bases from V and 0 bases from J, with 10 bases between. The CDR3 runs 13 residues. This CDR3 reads CSVGRDNSYEQYF. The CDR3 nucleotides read TGCAGCGTTGGCCGGGACAACTCCTACGAGCAGTACTTC.

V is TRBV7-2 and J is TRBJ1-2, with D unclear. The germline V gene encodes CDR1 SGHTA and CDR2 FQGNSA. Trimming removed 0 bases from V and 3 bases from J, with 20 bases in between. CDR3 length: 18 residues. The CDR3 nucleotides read TGTGCCAGCAGCTTAGCTCATTATCAAAGATCGAGGGACTATGGCTACACCTTC. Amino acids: CASSLAHYQRSRDYGYTF.

CDR3 amino acids: CASFTTIGADTGELFF. The CDR3 bases are TGTGCCAGCTTCACCACCATAGGGGCGGACACCGGGGAGCTGTTTTTT. This chain joins TRBV18 and TRBJ2-2, with D maybe TRBD1 (5 bases). Germline V gene data show CDR1 as KGHSH and CDR2 as LQKENI. The CDR3 covers 16 residues. V was trimmed by 7 bases and J by 3 bases, leaving 18 bases between them.

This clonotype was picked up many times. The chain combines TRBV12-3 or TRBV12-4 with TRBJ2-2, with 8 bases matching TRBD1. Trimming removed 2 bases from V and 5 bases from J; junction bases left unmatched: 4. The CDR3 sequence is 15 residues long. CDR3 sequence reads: CASSLRTGRTGELFF. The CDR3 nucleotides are TGTGCCAGCAGTTTACGGACAGGGCGGACCGGGGAGCTGTTTTTT.

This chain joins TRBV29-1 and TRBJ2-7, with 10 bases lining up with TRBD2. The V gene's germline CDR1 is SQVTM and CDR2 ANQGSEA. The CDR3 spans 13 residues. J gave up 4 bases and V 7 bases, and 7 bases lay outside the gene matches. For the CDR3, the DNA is TGCAGCGGTGGTAGCGGGGGGCCGTACGAGCAGTACTTC. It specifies CSGGSGGPYEQYF.

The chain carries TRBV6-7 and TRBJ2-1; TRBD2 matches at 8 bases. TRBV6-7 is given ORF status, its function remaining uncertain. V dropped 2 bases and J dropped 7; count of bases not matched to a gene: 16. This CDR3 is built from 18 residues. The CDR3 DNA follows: TGTGCCAGCAGTTACCTCCCTCCGACTAGCGCGAGTTCGAATGAGCAGTTCTTC. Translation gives CASSYLPPTSASSNEQFF.

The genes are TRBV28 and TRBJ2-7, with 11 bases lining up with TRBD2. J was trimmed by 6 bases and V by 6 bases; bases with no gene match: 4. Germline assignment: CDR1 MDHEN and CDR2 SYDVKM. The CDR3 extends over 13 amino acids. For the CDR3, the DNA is TGTGCCAGCAGCATAGCGGGAGGGGTCGAGCAGTACTTC. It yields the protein CASSIAGGVEQYF. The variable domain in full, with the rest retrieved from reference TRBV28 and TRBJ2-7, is DVKVTQSSRYLVKRTGEKVFLECVQDMDHENMFWYRQDPGLGLRLIYFSYDVKMKEKGDIPEGYSVSREKKERFSLILESASTNQTSMYLCASSIAGGVEQYFGPGTRLTVT.

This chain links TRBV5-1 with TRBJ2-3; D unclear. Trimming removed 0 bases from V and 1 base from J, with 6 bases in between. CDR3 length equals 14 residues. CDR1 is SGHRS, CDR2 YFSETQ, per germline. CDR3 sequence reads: CASSLGVGTDTQYF. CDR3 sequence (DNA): TGCGCCAGCAGCTTGGGAGTGGGCACAGATACGCAGTATTTT. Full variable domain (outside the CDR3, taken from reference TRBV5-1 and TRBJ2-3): KAGVTQTPRYLIKTRGQQVTLSCSPISGHRSVSWYQQTPGQGLQFLFEYFSETQRNKGNFPGRFSGRQFSNSRSEMNVSTLELGDSALYLCASSLGVGTDTQYFGPGTRLTVL.

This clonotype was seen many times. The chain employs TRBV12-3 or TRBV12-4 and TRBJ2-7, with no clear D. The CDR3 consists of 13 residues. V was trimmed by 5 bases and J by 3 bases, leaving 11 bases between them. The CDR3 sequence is CASSLEYLYEQYF. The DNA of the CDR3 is TGTGCCAGCAGTCTAGAGTATCTCTACGAGCAGTACTTC.

Here the CDR3 reads CASSDTRYSGRSNEQFF. The CDR3 DNA reads TGTGCCAGCAGCGATACCCGGTACAGCGGGAGATCCAATGAGCAGTTCTTC. The V call is TRBV11-1, the J call TRBJ2-1, with 8 bases aligning to TRBD2. V trimming: 5 bases; J trimming: 6 bases; junction bases outside the gene matches: 15. Germline V gene data show CDR1 as SGHAT and CDR2 as FQDESV (reference sequence). The CDR3 has 17 residues. The full variable domain, rest sourced from reference TRBV11-1 and TRBJ2-1, is EAEVAQSPRYKITEKSQAVAFWCDPISGHATLYWYRQILGQGPELLVQFQDESVVDDSQLPKDRFSAERLKGVDSTLKIQPAELGDSAMYLCASSDTRYSGRSNEQFFGPGTRLTVL.

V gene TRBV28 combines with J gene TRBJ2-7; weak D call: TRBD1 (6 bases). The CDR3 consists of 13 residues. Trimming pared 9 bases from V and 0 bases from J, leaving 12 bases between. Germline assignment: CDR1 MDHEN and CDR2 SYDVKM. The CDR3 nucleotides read TGTGCCAGAGCCCCGGACAGCTCCTACGAGCAGTACTTC. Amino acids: CARAPDSSYEQYF.

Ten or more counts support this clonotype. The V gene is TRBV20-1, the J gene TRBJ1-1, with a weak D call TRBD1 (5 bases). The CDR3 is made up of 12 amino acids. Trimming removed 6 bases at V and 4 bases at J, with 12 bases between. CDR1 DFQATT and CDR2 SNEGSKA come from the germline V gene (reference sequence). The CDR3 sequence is CSADGTVTEAFF. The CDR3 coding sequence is TGCAGTGCAGACGGGACGGTCACTGAAGCTTTCTTT.

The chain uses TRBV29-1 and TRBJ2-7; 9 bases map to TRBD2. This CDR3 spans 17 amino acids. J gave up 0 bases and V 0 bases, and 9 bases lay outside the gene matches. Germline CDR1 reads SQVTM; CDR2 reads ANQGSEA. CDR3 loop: CSVEDPSSSGSSYEQYF. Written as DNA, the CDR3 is TGCAGCGTTGAAGATCCGTCTAGTAGCGGGAGCTCCTACGAGCAGTACTTC.

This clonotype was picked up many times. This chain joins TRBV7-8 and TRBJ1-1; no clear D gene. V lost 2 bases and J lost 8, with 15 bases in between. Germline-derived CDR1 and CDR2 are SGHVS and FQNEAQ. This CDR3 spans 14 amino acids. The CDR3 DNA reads TGTGCCAGCAGCTTATTCAGGAATCGGTTCGAAGCTTTCTTT. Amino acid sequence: CASSLFRNRFEAFF.

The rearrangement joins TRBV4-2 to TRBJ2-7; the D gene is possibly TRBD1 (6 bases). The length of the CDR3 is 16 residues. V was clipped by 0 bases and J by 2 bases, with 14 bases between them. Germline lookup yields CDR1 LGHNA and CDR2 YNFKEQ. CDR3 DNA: TGTGCCAGCAGCCAAGAAAGGTTTGGGGGCCCCTACGAGCAGTACTTC. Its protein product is CASSQERFGGPYEQYF.